Listed below are T cell receptor beta chains from one sample, sequenced in a study of T cells in Graves' hyperthyroidism and ophthalmopathy. TCRdb recomputed calls from the multiplex PCR reads with MiXCR, one row per CDR3 protein. The repertoire has 300,000 or so distinct CDR3 sequences, around 20% of them found once; the top ten carry 50% to 65%. Sequencing input: blood. These receptors were collected from a woman between 50 and 59 years old with Graves' hyperthyroidism. Both conserved end residues are part of each CDR3. D genes are given only for firm matches. The listing skips clone size in some rows; elsewhere it reads once, few, many or a size class.

TRBV18	.	TRBJ2-1	16	many	TGTGCCAGCTCACCACCTTTCCTGAAGGGATCTGGTGAGCAGTTCTTC	CASSPPFLKGSGEQFF
TRBV10-3	TRBD1	TRBJ1-2	13	many	TGTGCCATCCTCCCGGACAGGAGTTATGGCTACACCTTC	CAILPDRSYGYTF
TRBV7-2	TRBD1	TRBJ1-2	13	.	TGTGCCAGCAGCCCACAAGACAGGGGAGGCTACACCTTC	CASSPQDRGGYTF
TRBV7-2	.	TRBJ2-2	15	.	TGTGCCAGCAGCCCCCCTAAGGTGTTAGCCGGGGAGCTGTTTTTT	CASSPPKVLAGELFF
TRBV7-3	.	TRBJ2-5	13	many	TGTGCCAGCAGTCGACAGTCCCAAGAGACCCAGTACTTC	CASSRQSQETQYF
TRBV3-1	.	TRBJ2-3	16	few	TGTGCCAGCAGCCGCATTGGCGGGACGAGCACAGATACGCAGTATTTT	CASSRIGGTSTDTQYF
TRBV15	TRBD1	TRBJ2-3	14	many	TGTGCCACCGCTGCCGGGACAGGGACAGATACGCAGTATTTT	CATAAGTGTDTQYF
TRBV6-1	TRBD1	TRBJ1-4	14	few	TGTGCCAGCAGATCCGGGACAGGGGATGAAAAACTGTTTTTT	CASRSGTGDEKLFF
TRBV29-1	.	TRBJ2-1	13	.	TGCAGCGTTGATGAGGTTCCCTGGGATGAGCAGTTCTTC	CSVDEVPWDEQFF
TRBV7-2	TRBD1	TRBJ1-2	14	.	TGTGCCAGCAGCTATCTCGGACAGGGCGGCGGCTACACCTTC	CASSYLGQGGGYTF
TRBV11-2	.	TRBJ1-1	15	.	TGTGCCAGCAGCTTAGAGCAGGGGATGAACACTGAAGCTTTCTTT	CASSLEQGMNTEAFF
TRBV5-4	.	TRBJ1-4	14	.	TGTGCCAGCAGCTTCGGGCAGTACAATGAAAAACTGTTTTTT	CASSFGQYNEKLFF
TRBV27	TRBD2	TRBJ2-1	15	many	TGTGCCAGCAGCCTTGGGACTAGCGGGCACAATGAGCAGTTCTTC	CASSLGTSGHNEQFF
TRBV7-2	.	TRBJ2-7	15	many	TGTGCCAGCAGCTTACGTTCGGGGTTCACCTACGAGCAGTACTTC	CASSLRSGFTYEQYF
TRBV7-2	.	TRBJ2-7	15	.	TGTGCCAGCAGCCCCGCGGGTTGGGGCTACTACGAGCAGTACTTC	CASSPAGWGYYEQYF
TRBV4-1	TRBD2	TRBJ2-7	15	.	TGCGCCAGCAGCCAAGCCAGCGGGGGATTCTACGAGCAGTACTTC	CASSQASGGFYEQYF
TRBV28	.	TRBJ2-1	15	.	TGTGCCAGCACCAATGCGGACTTGGGGAACAATGAGCAGTTCTTC	CASTNADLGNNEQFF
TRBV4-1	TRBD2	TRBJ2-1	19	.	TGCGCCAGCAGCCAAGTACGACCGAGAGGACTAGCGGGAGGGGGGGAGCAGTTCTTC	CASSQVRPRGLAGGGEQFF
TRBV3-1	.	TRBJ1-5	12	many	TGTGCCAGCAGCCAGGGGCGGCAGCCCCAGCATTTT	CASSQGRQPQHF
TRBV11-2	TRBD2	TRBJ2-7	15	many	TGTGCCAGCAGCTTAGGAGGCTCCGGGACTACCGAGCAGTACTTC	CASSLGGSGTTEQYF
TRBV2	.	TRBJ2-5	14	.	TGTGCCAGCTCCGGCGACGAGGGGGAAGAGACCCAGTACTTC	CASSGDEGEETQYF
TRBV28	.	TRBJ1-2	11	many	TGTGCCAGCTCGGGCCCTTATGGCTACACCTTC	CASSGPYGYTF
TRBV6-1	TRBD2	TRBJ2-1	14	.	TGTGCCAGCAGTTCCAAGCGGGGGTACAATGAGCAGTTCTTC	CASSSKRGYNEQFF
TRBV5-6	.	TRBJ1-3	11	.	TGTGCCAGCTCAGTCGGCCACACCATATATTTT	CASSVGHTIYF
TRBV10-3	.	TRBJ2-2	16	many	.	CAISAVPGDRTGELFF
TRBV7-3	.	TRBJ2-7	15	many	TGTGCCAGCAGCTTAATGAGCGGGACAGTCTACGAGCAGTACTTC	CASSLMSGTVYEQYF
TRBV10-3	.	TRBJ1-5	15	many	TGTGCCATCAGTGATCGAGACGCAGGCAATCAGCCCCAGCATTTT	CAISDRDAGNQPQHF
TRBV6-2/TRBV6-3	.	TRBJ2-7	11	many	TGTGCCAGCAGTTTCCTCTACGAGCAGTACTTC	CASSFLYEQYF
TRBV20-1	.	TRBJ2-3	16	many	TGCAGTGCTACGCCTCTGGCGGGGGCTAGCACAGATACGCAGTATTTT	CSATPLAGASTDTQYF
TRBV3-1	TRBD2	TRBJ2-2	16	many	TGTGCCAGCAGCCTTGCCGGGACTACGCGCACCGGGGAGCTGTTTTTT	CASSLAGTTRTGELFF
TRBV20-1	.	TRBJ1-5	14	many	TGCAGTGCTATCACTGCAGGGTTACCTCAGCCCCAGCATTTT	CSAITAGLPQPQHF
TRBV28	.	TRBJ2-7	12	many	TGTGCCAGCAGTTTCTTAGGGTACGAGCAGTACTTC	CASSFLGYEQYF
TRBV5-8	.	TRBJ1-1	14	many	TGTGCCAGCAGCTTGGAAGCCAGGAACACTGAAGCTTTCTTT	CASSLEARNTEAFF
TRBV6-4	TRBD1	TRBJ1-6	15	.	TGTGCCAGCAGACCAACCGGGACAGGTTATTCACCCCTCCACTTT	CASRPTGTGYSPLHF
TRBV3-1	.	TRBJ1-2	16	many	TGTGCCAGCAGCCAAGACTCGAGCAGGGTATTCTATGGCTACACCTTC	CASSQDSSRVFYGYTF
TRBV7-9	.	TRBJ2-1	14	few	TGTGCCAGCAGCGAGGGGATCTACTACAATGAGCAGTTCTTC	CASSEGIYYNEQFF
TRBV11-2	.	TRBJ2-7	11	many	TGTGCCAGCAGCTTGGAAAGCGAGCAGTACTTC	CASSLESEQYF
TRBV12-3/TRBV12-4	.	TRBJ1-5	13	once	TGTGCCAGCAGTTTCTACAGGGCCCAGCCCCAGCATTTT	CASSFYRAQPQHF
TRBV28	TRBD1	TRBJ1-1	15	.	TGTGCCAGCAGCAGACAGGGGTGGAGAAACACTGAAGCTTTCTTT	CASSRQGWRNTEAFF
TRBV28	.	TRBJ2-7	11	many	TGTGCCAGCAGTTTAATAGGCGAGCAGTACTTC	CASSLIGEQYF
TRBV7-3	TRBD2	TRBJ2-1	15	many	TGTGCCAGCAGATCTAGCGGGGGTTTCTACAATGAGCAGTTCTTC	CASRSSGGFYNEQFF
TRBV12-3/TRBV12-4	.	TRBJ1-1	14	.	TGTGCCAGCAGTACAGAGGGTTGGAGCACTGAAGCTTTCTTT	CASSTEGWSTEAFF
TRBV20-1	TRBD2	TRBJ2-1	18	.	TGCAGTGCTCTCACCGGGACTAGCGGGGTTAGCTCCTACAATGAGCAGTTCTTC	CSALTGTSGVSSYNEQFF
TRBV20-1	TRBD2	TRBJ2-1	14	many	TGCAGTGCTAGAGGGACTAGCGGGAGCAATGAGCAGCTCTTC	CSARGTSGSNEQLF
TRBV5-1	.	TRBJ2-7	14	many	TGCGCCAGCAGCTTGAGACTCGAGGGCGGCGAGCAGTACTTC	CASSLRLEGGEQYF
TRBV28	TRBD1	TRBJ1-6	18	many	TGTGCCAGCAGTCTTACAGGGGGAAGGGACTCCTATAATTCACCCCTCCACTTT	CASSLTGGRDSYNSPLHF
TRBV11-1	TRBD2	TRBJ2-1	15	many	TGTGCCAGCAGCTTCCTTAGCGGGAAAAACAATGAGCAGTTCTTC	CASSFLSGKNNEQFF
TRBV20-1	.	TRBJ2-7	15	few	TGCAGTGCTAGAGATCTACCCAGATCCTCGAACGAGCAGTACTTC	CSARDLPRSSNEQYF
TRBV20-1	TRBD2	TRBJ2-2	14	.	TGCAGTGCTAGAGCTAGCGGGAACACCGGGGAGCTGTTTTTT	CSARASGNTGELFF
TRBV20-1	.	TRBJ2-1	10	many	TGCAGCCCAAGGCGGGATGAGCAGTTCTTC	CSPRRDEQFF
TRBV7-2	TRBD1	TRBJ1-5	14	many	TGTGCCAGCAGTACCGGACAGGGCCGACAGCCCCAGCATTTT	CASSTGQGRQPQHF
TRBV6-5	TRBD2	TRBJ2-3	20	many	TGTGCCAGCAGTTACTCGAGACCTCGGACTAGCGGGAGGTACACAGATACGCAGTATTTT	CASSYSRPRTSGRYTDTQYF
TRBV5-1	.	TRBJ1-4	15	few	TGCGCCAGCAGCTCGCGACAATCTTCACGCGAAAAACTGTTTTTT	CASSSRQSSREKLFF
TRBV10-3	.	TRBJ1-1	14	many	TGTGCCATCAGTGAACGTAGGGAGGACACTGAAGCTTTCTTT	CAISERREDTEAFF
TRBV27	TRBD1	TRBJ1-1	13	many	TGTGCCAGCAGTTTAAGACAGGGAGCTGAAGCTTTCTTT	CASSLRQGAEAFF